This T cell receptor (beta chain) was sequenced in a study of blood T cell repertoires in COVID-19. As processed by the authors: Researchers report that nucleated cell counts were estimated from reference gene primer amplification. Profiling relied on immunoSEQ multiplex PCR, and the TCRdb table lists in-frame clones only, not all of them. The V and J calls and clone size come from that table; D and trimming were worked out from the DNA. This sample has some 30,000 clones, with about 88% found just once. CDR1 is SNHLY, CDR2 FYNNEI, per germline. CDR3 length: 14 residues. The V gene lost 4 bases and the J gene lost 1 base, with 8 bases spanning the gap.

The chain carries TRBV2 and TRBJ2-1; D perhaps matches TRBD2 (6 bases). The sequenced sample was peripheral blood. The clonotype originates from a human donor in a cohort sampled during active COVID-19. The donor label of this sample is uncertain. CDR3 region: CASSAGSSYNEQFF. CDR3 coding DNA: TGTGCCAGCAGTGCCGGGAGTTCCTACAATGAGCAGTTCTTC.